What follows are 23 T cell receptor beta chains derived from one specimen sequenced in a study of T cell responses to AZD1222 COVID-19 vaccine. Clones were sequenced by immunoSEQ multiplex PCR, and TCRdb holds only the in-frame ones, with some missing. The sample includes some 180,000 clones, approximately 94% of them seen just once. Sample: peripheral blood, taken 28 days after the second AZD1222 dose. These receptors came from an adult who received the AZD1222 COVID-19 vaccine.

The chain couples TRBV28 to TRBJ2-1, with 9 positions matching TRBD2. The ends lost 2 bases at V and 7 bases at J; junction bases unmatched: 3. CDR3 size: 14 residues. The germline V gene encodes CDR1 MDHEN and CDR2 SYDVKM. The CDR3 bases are TGTGCCAGCAGTTTAAGCGGGAGGTATAATGAGCAGTTCTTC. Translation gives CASSLSGRYNEQFF.

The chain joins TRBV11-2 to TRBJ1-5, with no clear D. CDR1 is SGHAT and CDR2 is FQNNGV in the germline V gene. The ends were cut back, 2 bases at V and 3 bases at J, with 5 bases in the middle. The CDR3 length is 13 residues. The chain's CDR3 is CASSLKDNQPQHF. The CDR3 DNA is TGTGCCAGCAGCTTAAAGGACAATCAGCCCCAGCATTTT.

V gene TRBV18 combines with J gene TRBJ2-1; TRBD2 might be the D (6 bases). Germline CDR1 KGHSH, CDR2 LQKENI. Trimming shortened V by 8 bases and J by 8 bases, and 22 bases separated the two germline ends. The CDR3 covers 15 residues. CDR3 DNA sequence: TGTGCCAGCGCTAGCCGGGACTCCCATTACTATGAGCAGTTCTTC. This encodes CASASRDSHYYEQFF. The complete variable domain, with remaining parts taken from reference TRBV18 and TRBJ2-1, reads NAGVMQNPRHLVRRRGQEARLRCSPMKGHSHVYWYRQLPEEGLKFMVYLQKENIIDESGMPKERFSAEFPKEGPSILRIQQVVRGDSAAYFCASASRDSHYYEQFFGPGTRLTVL.

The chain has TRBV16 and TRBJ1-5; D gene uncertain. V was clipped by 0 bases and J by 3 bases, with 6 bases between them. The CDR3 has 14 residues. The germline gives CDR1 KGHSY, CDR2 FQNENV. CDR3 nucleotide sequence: TGTGCCAGCAGCCAATCCGGAGTCAATCAGCCCCAGCATTTT. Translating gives CASSQSGVNQPQHF. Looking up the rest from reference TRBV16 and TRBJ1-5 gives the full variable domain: GEEVAQTPKHLVRGEGQKAKLYCAPIKGHSYVFWYQQVLKNEFKFLISFQNENVFDETGMPKERFSAKCLPNSPCSLEIQATKLEDSAVYFCASSQSGVNQPQHFGDGTRLSIL.

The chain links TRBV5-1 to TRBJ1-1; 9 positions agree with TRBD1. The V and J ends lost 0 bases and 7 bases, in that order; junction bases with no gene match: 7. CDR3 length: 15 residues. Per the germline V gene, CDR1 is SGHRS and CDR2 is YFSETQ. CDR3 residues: CASSLDTGGDDEAFF. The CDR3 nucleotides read TGCGCCAGCAGCTTGGACACAGGGGGCGACGATGAAGCTTTCTTT.

CDR3 residues: CARSRMTSGGHYEQFF. The CDR3 nucleotides are TGTGCCAGAAGTCGGATGACTAGCGGGGGTCATTATGAGCAGTTCTTC. The genes are TRBV5-3 and TRBJ2-1, with TRBD2 identical over 12 bases. TRBV5-3 is sorted into the ORF group, with uncertain function. V lost 5 bases to trimming and J lost 8 bases; unmatched junction nucleotides: 11. CDR3 length equals 16 residues.

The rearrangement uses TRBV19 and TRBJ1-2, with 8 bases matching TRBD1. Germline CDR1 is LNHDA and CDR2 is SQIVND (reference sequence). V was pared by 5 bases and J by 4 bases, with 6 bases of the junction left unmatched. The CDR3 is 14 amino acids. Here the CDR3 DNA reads TGTGCCAGTAGTGATTCAGGGGGCGGCTATGGCTACACCTTC. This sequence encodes CASSDSGGGYGYTF.

The CDR3 reads CASSLDSRLPVTGELFF. The CDR3 nucleotides are TGTGCCAGCAGCTTAGATAGTAGGCTTCCGGTTACCGGGGAGCTGTTTTTT. The chain couples TRBV11-3 to TRBJ2-2, with unresolved D. This CDR3 is built from 17 residues. Trimming stripped 0 bases from V and 5 bases from J, with 16 bases between. The germline gives CDR1 SGHNT, CDR2 YENEEA.

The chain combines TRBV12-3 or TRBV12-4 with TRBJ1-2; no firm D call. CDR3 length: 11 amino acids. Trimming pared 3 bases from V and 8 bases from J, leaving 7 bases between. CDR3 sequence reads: CASSFSRGYTF. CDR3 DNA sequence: TGTGCCAGCAGTTTTTCCCGGGGCTACACCTTC.

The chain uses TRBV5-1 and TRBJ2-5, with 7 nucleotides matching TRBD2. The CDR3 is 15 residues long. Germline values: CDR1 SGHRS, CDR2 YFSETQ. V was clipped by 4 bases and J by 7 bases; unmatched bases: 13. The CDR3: CASSPWGLAARTQYF. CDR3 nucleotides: TGCGCCAGCAGCCCCTGGGGCCTAGCGGCTCGGACCCAGTACTTC.

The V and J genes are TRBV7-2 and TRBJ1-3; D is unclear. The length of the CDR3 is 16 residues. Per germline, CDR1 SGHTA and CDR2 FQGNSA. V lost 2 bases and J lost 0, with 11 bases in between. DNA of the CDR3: TGTGCCAGCAGCTTAATGACCCCAACCTCTGGAAACACCATATATTTT. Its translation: CASSLMTPTSGNTIYF. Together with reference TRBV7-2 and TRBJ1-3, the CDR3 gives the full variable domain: GAGVSQSPSNKVTEKGKDVELRCDPISGHTALYWYRQSLGQGLEFLIYFQGNSAPDKSGLPSDRFSAERTGGSVSTLTIQRTQQEDSAVYLCASSLMTPTSGNTIYFGEGSWLTVV.

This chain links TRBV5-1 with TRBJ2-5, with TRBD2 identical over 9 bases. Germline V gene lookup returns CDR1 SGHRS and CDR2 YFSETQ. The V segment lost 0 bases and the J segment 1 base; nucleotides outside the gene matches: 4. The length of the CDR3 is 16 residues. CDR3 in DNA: TGCGCCAGCAGCTTGGGTGGACTAGCGCCCCAAGAGACCCAGTACTTC. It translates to CASSLGGLAPQETQYF.

The CDR3 region has the DNA TGCGCCAGCAGCGCCTCGGGACAGGGGGGGGTAAACACCATATATTTT. Amino acids: CASSASGQGGVNTIYF. The rearrangement joins TRBV4-1 to TRBJ1-3, with 11 bases that match TRBD1. CDR1 is MGHRA, CDR2 YSYEKL, per germline. V was clipped by 5 bases and J by 6 bases; unmatched bases: 9. This CDR3 is built from 16 residues.

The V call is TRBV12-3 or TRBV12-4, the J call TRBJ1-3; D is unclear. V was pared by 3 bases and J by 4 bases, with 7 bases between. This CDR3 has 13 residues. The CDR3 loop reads CASSFVRGNTIYF. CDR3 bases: TGTGCCAGCAGTTTTGTGAGGGGAAACACCATATATTTT.

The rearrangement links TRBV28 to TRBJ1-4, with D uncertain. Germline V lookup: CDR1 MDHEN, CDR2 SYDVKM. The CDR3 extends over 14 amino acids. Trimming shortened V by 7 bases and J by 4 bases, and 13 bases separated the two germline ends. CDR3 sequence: CASNTRAINEKLFF. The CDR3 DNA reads TGTGCCAGCAACACCCGGGCCATTAATGAAAAACTGTTTTTT.

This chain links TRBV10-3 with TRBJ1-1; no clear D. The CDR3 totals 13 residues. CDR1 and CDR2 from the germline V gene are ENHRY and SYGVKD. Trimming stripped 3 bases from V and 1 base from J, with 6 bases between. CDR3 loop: CAISEFGNTEAFF. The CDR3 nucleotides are TGTGCCATCAGTGAATTTGGGAACACTGAAGCTTTCTTT.

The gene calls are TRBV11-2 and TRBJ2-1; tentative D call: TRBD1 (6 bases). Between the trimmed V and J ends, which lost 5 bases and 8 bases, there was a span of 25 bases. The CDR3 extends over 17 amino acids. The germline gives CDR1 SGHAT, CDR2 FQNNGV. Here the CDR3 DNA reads TGTGCCAGCAGCACGTTTAAACTCAGGGGACGGGTTCATGAGCAGTTCTTC. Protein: CASSTFKLRGRVHEQFF.

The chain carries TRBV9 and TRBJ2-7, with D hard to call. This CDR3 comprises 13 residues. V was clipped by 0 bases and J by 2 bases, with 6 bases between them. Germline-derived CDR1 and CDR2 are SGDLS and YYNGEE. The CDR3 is CASSVAVAYEQYF. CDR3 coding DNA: TGTGCCAGCAGCGTAGCGGTCGCCTACGAGCAGTACTTC.

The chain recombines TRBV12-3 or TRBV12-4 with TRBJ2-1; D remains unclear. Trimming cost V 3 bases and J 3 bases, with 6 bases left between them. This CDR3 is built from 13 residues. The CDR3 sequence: CASSFGDYNEQFF. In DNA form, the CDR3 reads TGTGCCAGCAGTTTTGGGGACTACAATGAGCAGTTCTTC.

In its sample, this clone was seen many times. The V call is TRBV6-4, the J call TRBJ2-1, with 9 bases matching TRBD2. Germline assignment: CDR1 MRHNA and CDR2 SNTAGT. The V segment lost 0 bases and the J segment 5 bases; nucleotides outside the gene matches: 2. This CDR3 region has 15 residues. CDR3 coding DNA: TGTGCCAGCAGTGACTCGCGGGGGGGCCACAATGAGCAGTTCTTC. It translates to CASSDSRGGHNEQFF.

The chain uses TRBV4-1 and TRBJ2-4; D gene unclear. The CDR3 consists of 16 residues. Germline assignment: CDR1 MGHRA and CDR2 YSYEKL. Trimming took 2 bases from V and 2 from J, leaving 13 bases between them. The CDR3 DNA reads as TGCGCCAGCAGCCAACCCCAGACGGGTACCAAAAACATTCAGTACTTC. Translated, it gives CASSQPQTGTKNIQYF.

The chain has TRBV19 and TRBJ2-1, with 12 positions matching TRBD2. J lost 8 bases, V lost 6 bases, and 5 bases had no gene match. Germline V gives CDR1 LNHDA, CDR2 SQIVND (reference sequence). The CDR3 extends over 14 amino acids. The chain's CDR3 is CASRTSGRGDEQFF. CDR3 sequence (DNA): TGTGCCAGTAGGACTAGCGGGAGAGGGGATGAGCAGTTCTTC.

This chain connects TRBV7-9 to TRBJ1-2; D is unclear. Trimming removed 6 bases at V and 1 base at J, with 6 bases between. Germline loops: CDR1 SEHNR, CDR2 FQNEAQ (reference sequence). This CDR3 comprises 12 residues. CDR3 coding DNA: TGTGCCAGCAGTTACGATAACTATGGCTACACCTTC. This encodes CASSYDNYGYTF.